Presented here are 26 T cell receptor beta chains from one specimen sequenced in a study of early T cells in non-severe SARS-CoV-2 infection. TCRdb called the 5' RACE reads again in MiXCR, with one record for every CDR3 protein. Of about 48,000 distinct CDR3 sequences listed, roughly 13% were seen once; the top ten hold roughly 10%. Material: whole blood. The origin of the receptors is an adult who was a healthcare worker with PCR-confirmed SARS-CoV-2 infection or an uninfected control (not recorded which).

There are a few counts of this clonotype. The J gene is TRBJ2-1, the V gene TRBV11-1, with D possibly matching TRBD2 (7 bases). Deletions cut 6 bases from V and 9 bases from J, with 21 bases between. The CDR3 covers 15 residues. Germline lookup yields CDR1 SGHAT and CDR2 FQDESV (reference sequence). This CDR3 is CASRHRARGGGEQFF. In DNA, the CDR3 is TGTGCCAGCAGGCATAGGGCCCGGGGAGGGGGTGAGCAGTTCTTC.

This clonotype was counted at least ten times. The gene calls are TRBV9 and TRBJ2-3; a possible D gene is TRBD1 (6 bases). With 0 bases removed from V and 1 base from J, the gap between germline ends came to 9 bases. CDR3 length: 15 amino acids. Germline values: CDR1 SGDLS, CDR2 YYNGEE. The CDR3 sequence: CASSVAHRGTDTQYF. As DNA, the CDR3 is TGTGCCAGCAGCGTAGCACACAGGGGCACAGATACGCAGTATTTT.

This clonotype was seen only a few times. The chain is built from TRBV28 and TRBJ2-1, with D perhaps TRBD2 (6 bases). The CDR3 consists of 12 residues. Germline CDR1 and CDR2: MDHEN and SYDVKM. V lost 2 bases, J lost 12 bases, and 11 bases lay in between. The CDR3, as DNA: TGTGCCAGCAGTTTAGGGGACTCGACGCAGTTCTTC. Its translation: CASSLGDSTQFF.

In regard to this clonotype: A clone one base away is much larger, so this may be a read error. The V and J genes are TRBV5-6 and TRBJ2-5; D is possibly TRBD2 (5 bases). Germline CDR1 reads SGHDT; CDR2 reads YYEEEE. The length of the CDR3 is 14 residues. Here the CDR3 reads CASCLVSGTKTQYF. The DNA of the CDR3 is TGTGCCAGCTGCTTGGTTTCGGGAACAAAGACCCAGTACTTC.

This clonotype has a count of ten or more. DNA for the CDR3: TGTGCCAGCAGTGCAGGGGCAATTGACACAGATACGCAGTATTTT. As protein: CASSAGAIDTDTQYF. The chain uses TRBV2 and TRBJ2-3; weak D call: TRBD1 (6 bases). Germline assignment: CDR1 SNHLY and CDR2 FYNNEI. The CDR3 loop spans 15 amino acids. Trimming took 4 bases from V and 2 from J, leaving 13 bases between them.

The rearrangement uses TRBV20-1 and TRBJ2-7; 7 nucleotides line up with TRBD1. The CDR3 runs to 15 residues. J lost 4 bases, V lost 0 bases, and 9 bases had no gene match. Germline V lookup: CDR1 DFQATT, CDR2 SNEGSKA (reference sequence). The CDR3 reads CSARDDGDSWYEQYF. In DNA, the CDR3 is TGCAGTGCTAGAGATGATGGGGACAGTTGGTACGAGCAGTACTTC.

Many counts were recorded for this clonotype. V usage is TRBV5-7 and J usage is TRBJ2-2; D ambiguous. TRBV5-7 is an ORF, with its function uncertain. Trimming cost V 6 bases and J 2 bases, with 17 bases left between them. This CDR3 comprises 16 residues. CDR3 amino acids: CASILSTGPNTGELFF. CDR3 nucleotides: TGTGCCAGCATCCTCTCTACCGGGCCCAACACCGGGGAGCTGTTTTTT.

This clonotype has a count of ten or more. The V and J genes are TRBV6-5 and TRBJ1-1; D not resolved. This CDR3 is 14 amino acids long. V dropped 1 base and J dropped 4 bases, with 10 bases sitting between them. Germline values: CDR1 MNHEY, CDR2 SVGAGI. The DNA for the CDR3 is TGTGCCAGCAGTTACTTTTCAGTGAGCACTGAAGCTTTCTTT. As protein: CASSYFSVSTEAFF.

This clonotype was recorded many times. For the CDR3, the DNA is TGTGCCTGGAGAATGGCGGGGGGGCCTTTAGCCACAGATACGCAGTATTTT. Amino acids: CAWRMAGGPLATDTQYF. The rearrangement joins TRBV30 to TRBJ2-3; 9 bases fit TRBD2. The germline V gene encodes CDR1 GTSNPN and CDR2 SVGIG (reference sequence). The CDR3 runs 17 residues. The junction had 12 bases not matched to a gene; V was cut back by 3 bases and J by 2 bases.

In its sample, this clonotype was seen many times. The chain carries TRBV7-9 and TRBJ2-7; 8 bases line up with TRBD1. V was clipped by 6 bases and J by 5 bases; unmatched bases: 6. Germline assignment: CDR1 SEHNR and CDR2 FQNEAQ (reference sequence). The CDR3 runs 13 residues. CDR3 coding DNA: TGTGCCAGCAGTGACAGGGGTCCTAACGAGCAGTACTTC. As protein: CASSDRGPNEQYF.

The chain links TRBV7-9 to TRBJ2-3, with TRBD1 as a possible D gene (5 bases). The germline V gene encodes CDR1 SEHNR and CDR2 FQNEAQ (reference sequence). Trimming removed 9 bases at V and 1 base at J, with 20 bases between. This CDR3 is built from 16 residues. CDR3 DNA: TGTGCCAGTGACACAGGCCTCCTTAGAGGCACAGATACGCAGTATTTT. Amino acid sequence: CASDTGLLRGTDTQYF.

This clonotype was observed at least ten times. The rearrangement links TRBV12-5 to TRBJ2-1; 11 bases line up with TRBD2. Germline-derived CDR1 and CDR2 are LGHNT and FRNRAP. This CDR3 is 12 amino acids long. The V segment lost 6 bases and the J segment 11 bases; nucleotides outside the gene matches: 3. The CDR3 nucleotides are TGTGCTAGTGGGGGACTAGCGGAAAAGCAGTTCTTC. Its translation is CASGGLAEKQFF.

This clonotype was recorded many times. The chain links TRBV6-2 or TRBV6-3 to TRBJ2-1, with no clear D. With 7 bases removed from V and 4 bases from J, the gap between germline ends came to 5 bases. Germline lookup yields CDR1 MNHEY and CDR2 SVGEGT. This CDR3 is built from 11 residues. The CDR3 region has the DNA TGTGCCAGCACCTTTTACAATGAGCAGTTCTTC. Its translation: CASTFYNEQFF.

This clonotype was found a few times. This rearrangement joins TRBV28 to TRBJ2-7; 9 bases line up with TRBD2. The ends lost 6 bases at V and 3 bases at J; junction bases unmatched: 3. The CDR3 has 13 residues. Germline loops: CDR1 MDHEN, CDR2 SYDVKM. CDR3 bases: TGTGCCAGCAGACCTAGCGGGAACTACGAGCAGTACTTC. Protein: CASRPSGNYEQYF.

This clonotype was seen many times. CDR3 amino acids: CSVSPGRTDTQYF. The CDR3 DNA follows: TGCAGCGTTTCTCCTGGGAGAACAGATACGCAGTATTTT. The chain links TRBV29-1 to TRBJ2-3, with TRBD2 as a possible D gene (5 bases). V lost 5 bases, J lost 3 bases, and 12 bases lay in between. This CDR3 spans 13 amino acids. Germline CDR1 SQVTM, CDR2 ANQGSEA.

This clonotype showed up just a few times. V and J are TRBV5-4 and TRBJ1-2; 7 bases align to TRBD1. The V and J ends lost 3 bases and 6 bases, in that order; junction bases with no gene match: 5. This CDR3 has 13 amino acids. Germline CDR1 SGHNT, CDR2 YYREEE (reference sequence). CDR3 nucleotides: TGTGCCAGCAGCTATAACAGGGGAGATGGCTACACCTTC. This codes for CASSYNRGDGYTF.

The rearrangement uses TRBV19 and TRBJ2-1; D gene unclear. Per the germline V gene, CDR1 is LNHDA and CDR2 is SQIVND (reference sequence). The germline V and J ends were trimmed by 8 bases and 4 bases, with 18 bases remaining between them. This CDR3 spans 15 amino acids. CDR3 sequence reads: CASGPTYPFYNEQFF. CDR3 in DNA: TGTGCCAGTGGTCCTACTTATCCGTTTTACAATGAGCAGTTCTTC.

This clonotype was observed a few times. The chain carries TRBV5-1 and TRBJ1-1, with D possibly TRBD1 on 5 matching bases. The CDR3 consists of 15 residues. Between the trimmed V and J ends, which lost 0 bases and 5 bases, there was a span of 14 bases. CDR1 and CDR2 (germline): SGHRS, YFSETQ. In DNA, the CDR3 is TGCGCCAGCAGCTTGGACAGGATGATTGGGACTGAAGCTTTCTTT. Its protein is CASSLDRMIGTEAFF.

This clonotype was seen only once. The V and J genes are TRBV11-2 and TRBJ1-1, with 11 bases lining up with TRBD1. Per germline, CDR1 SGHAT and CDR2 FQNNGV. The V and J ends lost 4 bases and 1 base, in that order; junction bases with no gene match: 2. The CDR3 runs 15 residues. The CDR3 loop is CASSWGTGGNTEAFF. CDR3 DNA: TGTGCCAGCAGCTGGGGGACAGGGGGGAACACTGAAGCTTTCTTT.

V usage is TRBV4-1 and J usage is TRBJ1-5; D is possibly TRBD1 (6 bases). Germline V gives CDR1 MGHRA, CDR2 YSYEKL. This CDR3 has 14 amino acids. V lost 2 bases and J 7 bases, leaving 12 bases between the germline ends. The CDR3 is CASSQNQGNQPQHF. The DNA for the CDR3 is TGCGCCAGCAGCCAAAATCAGGGGAACCAGCCCCAGCATTTT.

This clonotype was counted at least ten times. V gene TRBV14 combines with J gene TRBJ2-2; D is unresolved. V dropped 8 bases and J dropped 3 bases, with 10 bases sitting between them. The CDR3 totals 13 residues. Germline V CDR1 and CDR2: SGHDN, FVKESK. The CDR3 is CASRTVHTGELFF. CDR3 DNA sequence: TGTGCCAGCCGTACCGTACACACCGGGGAGCTGTTTTTT.

CDR3 coding DNA: TGCGCCAGCAGACCCCAGGACAACTATGGCTACACCTTC. It translates to CASRPQDNYGYTF. The chain employs TRBV5-1 and TRBJ1-2; D not resolved. V lost 5 bases and J 2 bases, leaving 10 bases between the germline ends. The length of the CDR3 is 13 residues. Looked up from germline, CDR1 is SGHRS and CDR2 is YFSETQ. The variable domain in full, with the rest retrieved from reference TRBV5-1 and TRBJ1-2, is KAGVTQTPRYLIKTRGQQVTLSCSPISGHRSVSWYQQTPGQGLQFLFEYFSETQRNKGNFPGRFSGRQFSNSRSEMNVSTLELGDSALYLCASRPQDNYGYTFGSGTRLTVV.

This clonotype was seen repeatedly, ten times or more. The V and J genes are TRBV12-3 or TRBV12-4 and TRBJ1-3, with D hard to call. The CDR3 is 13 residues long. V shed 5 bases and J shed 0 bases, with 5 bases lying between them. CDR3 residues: CASSPLSGNTIYF. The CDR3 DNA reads TGTGCCAGCAGTCCTCTCTCTGGAAACACCATATATTTT.

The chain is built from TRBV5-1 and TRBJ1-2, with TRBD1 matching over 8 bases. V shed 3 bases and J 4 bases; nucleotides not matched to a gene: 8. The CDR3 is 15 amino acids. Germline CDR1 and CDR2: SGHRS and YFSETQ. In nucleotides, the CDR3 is TGCGCCAGCAGCTACGGGACAGGTAGAAGCTATGGCTACACCTTC. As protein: CASSYGTGRSYGYTF.

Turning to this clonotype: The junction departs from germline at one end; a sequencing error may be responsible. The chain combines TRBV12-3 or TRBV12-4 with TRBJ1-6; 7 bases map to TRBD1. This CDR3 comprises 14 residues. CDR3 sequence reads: CASSLGQAYSPLHF. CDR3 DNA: TGTGCCAGCAGTCTTGGACAGGCCTATTCACCCCTGCACTTT.

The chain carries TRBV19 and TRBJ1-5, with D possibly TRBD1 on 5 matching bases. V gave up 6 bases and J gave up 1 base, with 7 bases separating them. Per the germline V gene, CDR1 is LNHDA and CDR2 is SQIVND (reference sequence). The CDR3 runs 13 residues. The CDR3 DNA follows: TGTGCCAGTAGGAGACAGAGCAATCAGCCCCAGCATTTT. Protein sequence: CASRRQSNQPQHF.